Listed below are T cell receptor beta chains from one sample, sequenced in a study of blood T cell repertoires in COVID-19. Here immunoSEQ multiplex PCR was the method, and the copy in TCRdb shows in-frame clones only, minus some. The sample has roughly 200,000 clones, 84% seen once. Sequencing was carried out using PBMCs or T cells enriched from blood (not recorded which). The receptors here all came from a woman in her twenties or thirties who had been exposed to COVID-19. Both conserved end residues are part of each CDR3. D genes are given only for firm matches. Not every row has a clone size; where given, it reads once, few, many or a size class.

D,V,size,J,DNA,CDR3
TRBD1,TRBV3-1/TRBV3-2,-,TRBJ1-1,TGTGCCAGCAGCCAAGTCCCAGGGGGCGCGGGGACTGAAGCTTTCTTT,CASSQVPGGAGTEAFF
-,TRBV6-5,-,TRBJ1-5,TGTGCCAGCAGCTACCGAGGTAATCTAGCCCAGCATTTT,CASSYRGNLAQHF
TRBD1,TRBV2,few,TRBJ1-5,TGTGCCAGCAGTCAGACAGGGTGGGGTCAGCCCCAGCATTTT,CASSQTGWGQPQHF
-,TRBV27,-,TRBJ2-3,TGTGCCAGCAGTTCCTCCGCGGGGGCCAACACAGATACGCAGTATTTT,CASSSSAGANTDTQYF
-,TRBV6-5,-,TRBJ1-4,TGTGCCAGCAACGGTCAGGGAAGCCCTAATGAAAAACTGTTTTTT,CASNGQGSPNEKLFF
TRBD1,TRBV29-1,-,TRBJ1-6,TGCAGCGCTCAGACAGGGGGCAATTCACCCCTCCACTTT,CSAQTGGNSPLHF
-,TRBV5-1,-,TRBJ2-3,TGCGCCAGCAGCTTGGCCGGGACTACAGATACGCAGTATTTT,CASSLAGTTDTQYF
-,TRBV4-3,-,TRBJ1-2,TGCGCCAGCAGCCAAGATACAGGGACGAACTATGGCTACACCTTC,CASSQDTGTNYGYTF
-,TRBV19,-,TRBJ1-5,TGTGCCAGTAGAGGGGGACGGGGGGGACACCAGCCCCAGCATTTT,CASRGGRGGHQPQHF
-,TRBV7-2,-,TRBJ1-6,TGTGCCAGCAGCTTAGATGGAGGGTGGGGGTATAATTCACCCCTCCACTTT,CASSLDGGWGYNSPLHF
-,TRBV5-1,-,TRBJ2-3,TGCGCCAGCAGCTCTAGCACAGATACGCAGTATTTT,CASSSSTDTQYF
TRBD2,TRBV28,-,TRBJ2-1,TGTGCCAGCAGGCTAGCGGGGGGGAAGGGCAATGAGCAGTTCTTC,CASRLAGGKGNEQFF
-,TRBV29-1,-,TRBJ1-5,TGCAGCGTTGGAAACCGAGGCAATCAGCCCCAGCATTTT,CSVGNRGNQPQHF
TRBD1,TRBV7-8,-,TRBJ1-1,TGTGCCAGCAGCCGTCTAGACAGGGCTGAAGCTTTCTTT,CASSRLDRAEAFF
-,TRBV30,-,TRBJ1-4,TGTGCCGCTGGCGGGCTGGGCGGACGACCGAGTAAAAATGAAAAACTGTTTTTT,CAAGGLGGRPSKNEKLFF
TRBD2,TRBV19,-,TRBJ2-1,TGTGCCAGTAGTATAGCTAGCGGGGGGCTCTATGAGCAGTTCTTC,CASSIASGGLYEQFF
TRBD1,TRBV30,once,TRBJ1-4,TGTGCCTGGAGCGGACAGGCTAATGAAAAACTGTTTTTT,CAWSGQANEKLFF
-,TRBV3-1/TRBV3-2,-,TRBJ1-2,TGTGCCAGCAGCCAGGCGGGAAACCACTATGGCTACACCTTC,CASSQAGNHYGYTF